This TCR beta chain stems from a study of shared clonotypes between healthy human individuals. Across the whole study: CD4 naive and memory got three plates each, CD8 naive two, CD8 memory one.

Sequencing was at deep level. Libraries were prepared by immunoSEQ multiplex PCR; TCRdb keeps only in-frame clonotypes and omits some of them. In the table there are millions of clones, 90% to 95% of which are singletons. Germline lookup yields CDR1 SGDLS and CDR2 YYNGEE. The CDR3 has 15 residues. V lost 0 bases to trimming and J lost 4 bases, with 13 bases between them. Broader study findings: Clonotype sharing among donors likely depends on sequencing depth.

This clone has only one observation. As yet, its antigen is unknown. The source is a man between 18 and 35 years old in good health. Specimen: naive CD4+ T cells sorted from blood. The subset is: CD45RA+ positively selected. The V call is TRBV9, the J call TRBJ1-1; D is uncertain. CDR3 amino acids: CASSVGGGWGTEAFF. For the CDR3, the DNA is TGTGCCAGCAGCGTAGGGGGAGGATGGGGCACTGAAGCTTTCTTT.